This T cell receptor (beta chain) was sequenced in a study of T cell responses to AZD1222 COVID-19 vaccine (dated by TCRdb to the early 2020s). Some background on the complete study: TCR sequencing was performed for about 240 trial participants, of whom 200 to 220 were given two doses of AZD1222 and approximately 26 were given two doses of MenACWY control vaccine. Enrollment into the trials was organized by age into subgroups of 18-55, 56-69 and 70-plus years, and those subgroups contained roughly 140, 27 and 60 TCR-sequenced participants, respectively.

The paper as a whole reports these results and caveats: Spike-specific TCR breadth and depth rose significantly after two AZD1222 doses compared with day 0 and with MenACWY recipients. Nearly half of unique spike-specific TCRs reportedly recognized epitopes outside regions mutated in the B.1.351 and B.1.1.7 variants. The 56-69-year group was small, and its depth increase did not reach significance, likely because of low power. Because no day 14 peak-response samples were available, repertoires were characterized only after the peak T cell response. The vaccine-associated CD4 TCRs covered the entire spike protein, and the dominant responses fell in regions 160-218 and 743-854. Most participants were white British and females outnumbered males, and the authors suggested that clonal diversity may have been underestimated. Conclusions about previously exposed vaccinees are limited, since just a handful of AZD1222 recipients were seropositive for SARS-CoV-2 at baseline.

The meaning of the sample's time point label: baseline before first vaccination. This specimen's treatment or condition label, per the study, means: meningococcal conjugate vaccine given as trial control. Samples from vaccinated people were obtained from the UK trials COV001 and COV002, which included a single-blind randomized controlled phase 2/3 trial of AZD1222 (ChAdOx1 nCoV-19) in healthy adults. For TCRbeta chain sequencing, PBMC samples were collected from trial participants at day 0 and at day 28 after the second dose. A note on this clone: Its specific antigen is unknown. No per-base quality is available; no much larger clone lies one base away.

Via the germline V gene, CDR1 is SGHTA and CDR2 FQGNSA. The junction shows trimming of 5 bases on V and 5 bases on J, and the gene matches do not reach 3 bases of it. From its cysteine to its phenylalanine, the CDR3 spans 15 amino acids. Just CDR3 DNA is preserved here, 45 bases in frame from base 1. The CDR3 regions of human TCRbeta chains were analyzed by immunosequencing. In the paper's pipeline: TCRs in the repertoires were matched against a reference library of SARS-CoV-2-specific TCRs that had been generated with the MIRA antigen-specificity platform. Breadth was defined as the fraction of unique TCRs that were SARS-CoV-2-associated, and depth was defined as the fraction of total T cells that were SARS-CoV-2-associated. Using the MIRA data, each spike-specific TCR was mapped to the spike region that the TCR reacts to and placed in a CD4 or CD8 class. Log10-transformed breadth and depth values were compared by one-way ANOVA with Sidak's multiple comparisons tests. TCRdb stores this immuneACCESS table with in-frame sequences only. Part of the clones is absent; in the studies checked, under half of the shortfall reflects unresolved V genes, and no reason is known for the rest. V and J calls and clone size are copied from that table; D and trimming were computed from the DNA. The sample includes roughly 130,000 clones, with just over 85% observed a single time. Approximately 19% of the sample is in the top ten clones.

This specimen consisted of peripheral blood, obtained on day 0 of MenACWY control vaccination. The sequence derives from an adult in good health. The rearrangement joined TRBV7-2 to TRBJ2-1; TRBD2 matches 13 bases in the middle. CDR3 reads: CASSLGLAGHNEQFF. At the DNA level, the sequence is TGTGCCAGCAGCCTGGGACTAGCGGGGCACAATGAGCAGTTCTTC.